This passage covers 19 T cell receptor beta chains from one sample sequenced in a study of blood T cells in healthy people across ages. Sample-barcoded 5' priming and a J-beta primer mix drove a second PCR of about 7 to 12 cycles. Each CDR3 protein is one row after TCRdb ran MiXCR on the 5' RACE reads. The sample shows roughly 680,000 distinct CDR3 sequences, 45% to 50% of them seen only once. The sequenced material came from blood. Receptor source: a woman aged 55-69 years in good health.

This clonotype was recorded a few times. The J gene is TRBJ2-5, the V gene TRBV29-1, with D possibly being TRBD1 (5 bases). Germline loops: CDR1 SQVTM, CDR2 ANQGSEA. This CDR3 comprises 14 residues. Trimming stripped 2 bases from V and 5 bases from J, with 15 bases between. CDR3 residues: CSVESSNPGETQYF. In DNA, the CDR3 is TGCAGCGTTGAAAGCTCTAATCCAGGGGAGACCCAGTACTTC.

The chain couples TRBV25-1 to TRBJ1-2; TRBD1 aligns across 8 bases. The CDR3 spans 15 residues. V dropped 5 bases and J dropped 3; count of bases not matched to a gene: 8. Germline-derived CDR1 and CDR2 are MGHDK and SYGVNS. CDR3: CASSRQGNTDYGYTF. The CDR3 nucleotides read TGTGCCAGCAGTAGACAGGGGAACACTGACTATGGCTACACCTTC.

This chain uses TRBV7-2 with TRBJ2-5; the D is unclear. The V end was cut by 11 bases, the J end by 4 bases, with 5 bases between. Germline lookup yields CDR1 SGHTA and CDR2 FQGNSA. The CDR3 consists of 9 residues. The chain's CDR3 is CAVGETQYF. In DNA form, the CDR3 reads TGTGCCGTAGGAGAGACCCAGTACTTC.

Regarding this clonotype: At one boundary the junction diverges from the germline segment, which might be a read error. V usage is TRBV3-1 and J usage is TRBJ2-3, with 7 bases matching TRBD2. CDR1 and CDR2 (germline): LGHDT, YNNKEL (reference sequence). The CDR3 is 15 amino acids. The CDR3: CASSRLADSTDTRYF. CDR3 DNA sequence: TGTGCCAGCTCCAGACTAGCAGATAGCACAGATACGCGGTATTTT.

The chain carries TRBV21-1 and TRBJ1-2. TRBV21-1 is a recognized pseudogene. The CDR3 totals 17 residues. As DNA, the CDR3 is TGTGCCAGCAAAAGAGAAGCGACCTCCTATACCAACTATGGCTACACCTTC. Amino acid sequence: CASKREATSYTNYGYTF.

The genes are TRBV20-1 and TRBJ2-7; D perhaps matches TRBD1 (5 bases). The V gene lost 3 bases and the J gene lost 0 bases, with 9 bases spanning the gap. The CDR3 sequence is 13 residues long. Looked up from germline, CDR1 is DFQATT and CDR2 is SNEGSKA (reference sequence). CDR3 amino acids: CSASIQDSYEQYF. The CDR3 DNA reads as TGCAGTGCTAGCATACAGGACTCCTACGAGCAGTACTTC.

This chain uses TRBV29-1 with TRBJ2-3, with 11 bases identical to TRBD2. Trimming cost V 4 bases and J 4 bases; bases outside gene matches: 4. Germline V gene lookup returns CDR1 SQVTM and CDR2 ANQGSEA. CDR3 length: 14 amino acids. CDR3 sequence reads: CSVVTSGSPDTQYF. As DNA, the CDR3 is TGCAGCGTTGTCACTAGCGGGAGCCCAGATACGCAGTATTTT.

A few counts support this clonotype. As DNA, the CDR3 is TGCAGCGCCGGCCAACAGGGGAACAATCAGCCCCAGCATTTT. Its protein product is CSAGQQGNNQPQHF. The chain combines TRBV29-1 with TRBJ1-5; the match to TRBD1 covers 7 bases. Per the germline V gene, CDR1 is SQVTM and CDR2 is ANQGSEA. V lost 7 bases, J lost 3 bases, and 9 bases stayed unmatched. The CDR3 is 14 amino acids.

The chain recombines TRBV29-1 with TRBJ2-7, with D unresolved. Germline CDR1 reads SQVTM; CDR2 reads ANQGSEA. The V end was cut by 5 bases, the J end by 5 bases, with 13 bases between. This CDR3 comprises 12 residues. The CDR3 region is CSVTLQDDEQYF. CDR3 nucleotide sequence: TGCAGCGTTACCCTACAAGACGACGAGCAGTACTTC.

The rearrangement links TRBV28 to TRBJ2-2; 8 positions agree with TRBD2. J lost 3 bases, V lost 4 bases, and 4 bases had no gene match. Germline values: CDR1 MDHEN, CDR2 SYDVKM. The CDR3 spans 15 residues. CDR3 nucleotides: TGTGCCAGCAGTTCGGGGGGGTCGCACACCGGGGAGCTGTTTTTT. This translates into CASSSGGSHTGELFF.

This chain joins TRBV7-3 and TRBJ2-5; 8 bases are shared with TRBD2. The junction had 8 bases not matched to a gene; V was cut back by 5 bases and J by 12 bases. Per germline, CDR1 SGHTA and CDR2 FQGTGA. The CDR3 sequence is 12 residues long. The CDR3 sequence: CASSERAGVKYF. CDR3 nucleotide sequence: TGTGCCAGCAGCGAGCGAGCGGGAGTGAAGTACTTC.

This clonotype was observed a handful of times. V and J are TRBV7-2 and TRBJ2-3, with 10 bases identical to TRBD2. Germline V CDR1 and CDR2: SGHTA, FQGNSA. With 3 bases clipped from V and 1 base from J, the junction kept 13 bases outside the gene matches. The CDR3 length is 19 residues. The CDR3 DNA is TGTGCCAGCAGCTTGTTCCCTCTTGGACTAGCGGATCGCACAGATACGCAGTATTTT. This gives the protein CASSLFPLGLADRTDTQYF.

The genes are TRBV6-4 and TRBJ2-5; D uncertain. Germline CDR1 reads MRHNA; CDR2 reads SNTAGT. Trimming stripped 1 base from V and 1 base from J, with 7 bases between. This CDR3 comprises 14 residues. CDR3 nucleotide sequence: TGTGCCAGCAGTGACTTGGTGGGCCAAGAGACCCAGTACTTC. Translation gives CASSDLVGQETQYF.

This rearrangement joins TRBV7-3 to TRBJ1-1, with no clear D. The CDR3 consists of 15 residues. Trimming stripped 5 bases from V and 0 bases from J, with 13 bases between. CDR1 is SGHTA, CDR2 FQGTGA, per germline. The CDR3 reads CASSPQAAVNTEAFF. CDR3 bases: TGTGCCAGCAGCCCCCAGGCAGCTGTGAACACTGAAGCTTTCTTT.

The chain carries TRBV29-1 and TRBJ2-7, with D possibly being TRBD1 or TRBD2 (5 bases each). V was cut by 5 bases and J by 12 bases, with 20 bases left in between. This CDR3 has 12 amino acids. The germline CDR1 and CDR2 sequences are SQVTM and ANQGSEA. The CDR3 loop is CSVSQGWETRYF. CDR3 sequence (DNA): TGCAGCGTTTCCCAGGGTTGGGAGACCCGGTACTTC.

The chain uses TRBV20-1 and TRBJ1-4; 7 bases agree with TRBD1. The CDR3 has 16 amino acids. Trimming removed 6 bases from V and 5 bases from J; junction bases left unmatched: 15. Germline V gene lookup returns CDR1 DFQATT and CDR2 SNEGSKA (reference sequence). CDR3 region: CSARTGGKEGNEKLFF. The CDR3 DNA is TGCAGTGCCAGGACAGGTGGAAAAGAGGGAAATGAAAAACTGTTTTTT.

This sequence joins TRBV7-8 and TRBJ1-2; 7 positions agree with TRBD1. CDR3 length: 14 residues. Germline trimming cut 6 bases from V and 8 bases from J; bases unmatched to any gene: 12. Germline V gene lookup returns CDR1 SGHVS and CDR2 FQNEAQ. This CDR3 is CASRLGRQGDGYTF. The DNA of the CDR3 is TGTGCCAGCAGGCTGGGGCGACAGGGAGACGGCTACACCTTC.

About this clonotype: One end of the junction does not line up with germline, which may come from a read error. This chain uses TRBV9 with TRBJ2-1; TRBD1 or TRBD2 may be the D gene (5 bases each). Looked up from germline, CDR1 is SGDLS and CDR2 is YYNGEE. This CDR3 is built from 15 residues. CDR3 region: CVSSEGPSSYNEQFF. The CDR3 region has the DNA TGTGTCAGCAGCGAGGGACCGAGCTCCTACAATGAGCAGTTCTTC.

This clonotype was seen just once. The V and J genes are TRBV20-1 and TRBJ2-2; D remains unclear. Looked up from germline, CDR1 is DFQATT and CDR2 is SNEGSKA (reference sequence). The ends were cut back, 3 bases at V and 2 bases at J, with 7 bases in the middle. The length of the CDR3 is 13 residues. For the CDR3, the DNA is TGCAGTGCTAGGCGATTAAACACCGGGGAGCTGTTTTTT. Its protein product is CSARRLNTGELFF.